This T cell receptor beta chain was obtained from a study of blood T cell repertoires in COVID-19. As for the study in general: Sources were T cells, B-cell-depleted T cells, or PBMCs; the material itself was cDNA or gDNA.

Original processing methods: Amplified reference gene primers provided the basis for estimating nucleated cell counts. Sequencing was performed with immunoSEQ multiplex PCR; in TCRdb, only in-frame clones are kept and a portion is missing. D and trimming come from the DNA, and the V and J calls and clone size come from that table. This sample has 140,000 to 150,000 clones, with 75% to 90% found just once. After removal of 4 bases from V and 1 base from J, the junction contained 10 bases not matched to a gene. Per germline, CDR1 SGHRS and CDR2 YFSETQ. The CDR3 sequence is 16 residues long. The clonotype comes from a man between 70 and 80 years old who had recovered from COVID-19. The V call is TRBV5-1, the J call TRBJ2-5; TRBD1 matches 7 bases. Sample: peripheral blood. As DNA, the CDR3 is TGCGCCAGCAGCGTGGACAGGACCAATCCCCAAGAGACCCAGTACTTC. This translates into CASSVDRTNPQETQYF. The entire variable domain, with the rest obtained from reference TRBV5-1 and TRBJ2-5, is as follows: KAGVTQTPRYLIKTRGQQVTLSCSPISGHRSVSWYQQTPGQGLQFLFEYFSETQRNKGNFPGRFSGRQFSNSRSEMNVSTLELGDSALYLCASSVDRTNPQETQYFGPGTRLLVL.